This TCR beta chain is drawn from a study of T cells in Graves' hyperthyroidism and ophthalmopathy. General study points: The model's output predicted ophthalmopathy at a median of roughly 6.9 months prior to onset.

Germline CDR1 and CDR2: SGHAT and FQNNGV. Trimming at V came to 5 bases and at J to 9 bases, leaving 10 bases not matched to a gene. This CDR3 comprises 16 residues. The CDR3 regions of TCR beta were amplified from RNA transcripts. First-round RT-PCR with HTBI primers amplified the TCR CDR3 region. TCRdb called the multiplex PCR reads again in MiXCR, with one record for every CDR3 protein. The sample comprises 500,000 to 600,000 distinct CDR3 sequences, roughly 46% of which are singletons, and about 7.8% rests with the top ten. Notes on this clonotype: As yet, its antigen is unknown.

This chain links TRBV11-2 with TRBJ2-1; 13 nucleotides align to TRBD2. This receptor was identified in a woman under 30 with Graves' hyperthyroidism. The material sequenced was peripheral blood or thyroid tissue (not recorded which). This chain's CDR3 is CASSHPTSGRAREQFF. The CDR3 DNA sequence: TGTGCCAGCAGCCATCCTACTAGCGGGAGGGCTCGTGAGCAGTTCTTC.